The TCR beta chain described here comes from a study of blood T cell repertoires in COVID-19. As handled by the study authors: Researchers report that nucleated cell counts were estimated from reference gene primer amplification. The repertoire was sequenced with immunoSEQ multiplex PCR; TCRdb's copy has only in-frame clones and lacks some. Clonal size and the V and J genes are those of that table, whereas D and trimming came from the DNA. The top ten hold about 15% of the sample, which has tens of thousands of clones, roughly 84% seen once. Worth noting for this clone: This CDR3 is also generated by other DNA sequences in the sample.

This CDR3 is 12 amino acids long. CDR1 is LGHDT and CDR2 is YNNKEL in the germline V gene (reference sequence). V lost 1 base and J lost 4, with 4 bases in between. The V gene is TRBV3-1 (or the pseudogene TRBV3-2), the J gene TRBJ1-1; D gene ambiguous. The receptor was isolated from a middle-aged man with active or convalescent COVID-19. Sequencing used peripheral blood. CDR3 amino acids: CASSQAVTEAFF. The CDR3 DNA reads TGTGCCAGCAGCCAAGCAGTCACTGAAGCTTTCTTT.